This T cell receptor beta chain was profiled in a study of CD8+ T cells in alopecia areata (dated by TCRdb to 2016 to 2019). Concerning the study at large: The treated patients took part in an open-label pilot trial in which moderate-to-severe alopecia areata was treated with oral tofacitinib at 5 to 10 mg twice daily. RNA came from the PAXgene miRNA kit for fixed scalp, the miRNeasy kit for PBMCs, and the RNeasy kit for mouse skin. Scalp clonality was compared across normal scalp (n=4), patchy alopecia areata scalp (n=8), and alopecia totalis/universalis scalp (n=8). Amplification of TCRbeta CDR3 regions was done by immunoSEQ multiplex PCR using 35 Vbeta forward primers and 13 Jbeta reverse primers. High-throughput TCRbeta sequencing was used to examine T cell clonal expansion in alopecia areata in both the C3H/HeJ mouse model and human patients. Patients stayed on tofacitinib for 6 to 18 months and then had 6 months of follow-up off drug so that delayed response and recurrence could be assessed. Tofacitinib-treated patients had biopsies at baseline and at 4 and 24 weeks of treatment, with a later scalp biopsy in several patients. In treated patients, disease severity was measured using the SALT score, which gives the percentage of scalp surface area affected. Scalp tissue and sorted CD4+ and CD8+ peripheral blood T cells from patchy and totalis/universalis alopecia areata patients and from healthy controls were covered by human TCRbeta sequencing. The paper as a whole reports these results and caveats: TCR sequences shared between patients were less clear than in mice, possibly partly because of HLA diversity in the patient population. Resident alphabeta T cells in normal human skin are also sequenced, complicating scalp TCR repertoire analysis, unlike mouse skin dominated by gammadelta T cells. Tofacitinib significantly lowered scalp clonality and the number of expanded CD8+ clones among the top 100 scalp clones. During tofacitinib treatment, many expanded lesional clones remained in scalp and blood, and this persistence may partly explain relapse after treatment is stopped. Because the treated cohort was small and had only one nonresponder, larger studies are needed to examine links between baseline CD8+ expansion and response. Higher clonality and more expanded CD8+ clones were observed in lesional scalp than in normal scalp, particularly in alopecia totalis/universalis, a finding suggestive of antigenic drive.

According to the study, the label for this sample's time point signals: about 25 weeks on oral tofacitinib. In the paper's terms, the treatment or condition label means: oral pan-JAK inhibitor, 5-10 mg twice daily. From alopecia areata patients, peripheral blood was collected along with lesional scalp punch biopsies. PBMCs were isolated by density centrifugation and stained for CD3, CD4 and CD8, and CD4+ and CD8+ T cells were sorted on a FACSAria. Its CDR3 holds 14 amino acids, cysteine through phenylalanine. Only CDR3 DNA remains: 42 bases, in frame from the first base. The germline V gene specifies SQVTM as CDR1 and ANQGSEA as CDR2. Trimming leaves V shorter by 7 bases and J shorter by 0 bases, with the junction holding 8 bases beyond the gene matches. The library was prepared using the immunoSEQ multiplex PCR assay. RNA was extracted from all samples and reverse transcribed into cDNA as template for TCR sequencing. First-strand cDNA was synthesized using SuperScript III with a 2:1 mix of oligo-dT and random hexamers. A synthetic immune receptor repertoire was used to assess amplification bias, and residual bias was removed computationally. Turning to the authors' computational methods: After raw reads were preprocessed to remove errors, the CDR3 was defined following IMGT conventions as running from the conserved cysteine to phenylalanine. Clonality was computed as 1 minus the Shannon entropy, with the entropy normalized by log2 of the number of productive unique TCRs. Whether each scalp clone was CD4 or CD8 was inferred by checking scalp TCRbeta sequences against the CD4 and CD8 repertoires from sorted blood. The immuneACCESS repertoire file appears here via TCRdb, limited to in-frame rearrangements. These files lack a portion of the clones; in checked studies, under half of the deficit traces to unresolved V genes, and the cause of the others is not known. The DNA was the basis for D and trimming; V, J and clone size are from that table. The sample table shows 250,000 to 300,000 clones, and 55% to 75% are seen once. Approximately 1.8% of the sample comes from the top ten.

This clone was found a few times. Its antigen remains unidentified. Base qualities are not provided; no much larger clone lies one nucleotide away. This chain joins TRBV29-1 to TRBJ2-5, with 7 middle bases fitting TRBD2. This clonotype originated in a human donor with alopecia areata. Sequencing used CD4+ T cells sorted from blood, obtained at week 24, from a patient treated with tofacitinib. CDR3 region: CSADVAGDQETQYF. DNA sequence: TGCAGCGCCGACGTGGCGGGGGACCAAGAGACCCAGTACTTC.